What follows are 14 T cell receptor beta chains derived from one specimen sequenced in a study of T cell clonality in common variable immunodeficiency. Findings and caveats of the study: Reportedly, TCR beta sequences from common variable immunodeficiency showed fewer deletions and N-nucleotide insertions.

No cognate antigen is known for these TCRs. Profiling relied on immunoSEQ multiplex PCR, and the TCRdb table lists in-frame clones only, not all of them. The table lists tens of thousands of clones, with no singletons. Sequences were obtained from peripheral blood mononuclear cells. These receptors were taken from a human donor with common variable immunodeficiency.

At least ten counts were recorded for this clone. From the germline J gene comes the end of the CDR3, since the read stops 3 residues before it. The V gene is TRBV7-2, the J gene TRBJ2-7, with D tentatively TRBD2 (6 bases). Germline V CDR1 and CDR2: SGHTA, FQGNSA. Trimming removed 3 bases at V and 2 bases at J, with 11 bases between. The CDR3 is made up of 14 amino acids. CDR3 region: CASSLTAGPYEQYF. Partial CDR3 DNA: TGTGCCAGCAGCTTGACGGCGGGGCCCTACGAG.

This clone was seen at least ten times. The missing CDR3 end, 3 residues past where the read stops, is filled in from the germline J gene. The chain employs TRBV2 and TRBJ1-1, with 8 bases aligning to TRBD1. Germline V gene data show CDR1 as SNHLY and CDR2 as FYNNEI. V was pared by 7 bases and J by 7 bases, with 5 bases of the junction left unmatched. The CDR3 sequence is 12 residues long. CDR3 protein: CASKDRAREAFF. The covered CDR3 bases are TGTGCCAGCAAGGACAGGGCACGTGAA.

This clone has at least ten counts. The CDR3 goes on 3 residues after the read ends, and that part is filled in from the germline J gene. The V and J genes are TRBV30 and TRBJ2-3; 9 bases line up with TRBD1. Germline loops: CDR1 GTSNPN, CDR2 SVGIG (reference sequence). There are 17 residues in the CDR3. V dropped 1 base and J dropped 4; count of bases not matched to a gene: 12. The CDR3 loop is CAWSAPTGTGRADTQYF. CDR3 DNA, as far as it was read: TGTGCCTGGAGTGCCCCTACCGGGACAGGGAGGGCAGATACG.

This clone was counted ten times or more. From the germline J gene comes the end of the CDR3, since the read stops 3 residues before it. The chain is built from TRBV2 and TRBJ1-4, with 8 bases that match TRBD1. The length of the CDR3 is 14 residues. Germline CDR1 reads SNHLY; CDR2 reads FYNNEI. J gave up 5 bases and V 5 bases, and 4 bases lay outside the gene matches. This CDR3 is CASSLQGDNEKLFF. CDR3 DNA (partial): TGTGCCAGCAGTCTACAGGGGGACAATGAAAAA.

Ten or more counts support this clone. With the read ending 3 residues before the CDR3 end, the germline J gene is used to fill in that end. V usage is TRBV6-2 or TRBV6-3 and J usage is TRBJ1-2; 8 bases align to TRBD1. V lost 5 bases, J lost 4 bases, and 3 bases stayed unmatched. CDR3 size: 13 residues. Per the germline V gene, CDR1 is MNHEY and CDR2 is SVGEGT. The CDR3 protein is CASSPGQAYGYTF. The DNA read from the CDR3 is TGTGCCAGCAGTCCGGGACAGGCCTATGGC.

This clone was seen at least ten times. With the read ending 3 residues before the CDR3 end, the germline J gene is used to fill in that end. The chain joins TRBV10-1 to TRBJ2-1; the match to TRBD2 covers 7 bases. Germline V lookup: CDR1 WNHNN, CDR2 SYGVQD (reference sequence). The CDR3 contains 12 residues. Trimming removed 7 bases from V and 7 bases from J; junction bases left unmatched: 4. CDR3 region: CASKAGENEQFF. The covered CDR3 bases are TGCGCCAGCAAGGCGGGAGAGAATGAG.

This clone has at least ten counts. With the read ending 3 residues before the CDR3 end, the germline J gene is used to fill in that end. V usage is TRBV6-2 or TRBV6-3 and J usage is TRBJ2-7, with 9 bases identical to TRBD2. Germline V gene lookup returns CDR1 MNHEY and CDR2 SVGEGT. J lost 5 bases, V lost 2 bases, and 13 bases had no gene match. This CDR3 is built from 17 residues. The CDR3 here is CASSYAPPGLAVDEQYF. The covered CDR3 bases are TGTGCCAGCAGTTACGCTCCTCCGGGACTAGCTGTTGACGAG.

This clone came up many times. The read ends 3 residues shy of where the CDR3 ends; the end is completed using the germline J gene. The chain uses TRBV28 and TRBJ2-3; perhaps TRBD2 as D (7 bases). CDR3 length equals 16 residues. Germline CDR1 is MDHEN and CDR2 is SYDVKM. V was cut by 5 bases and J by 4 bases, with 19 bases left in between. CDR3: CASSRPGGGRADTQYF. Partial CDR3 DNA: TGTGCCAGCAGTAGGCCGGGGGGCGGTCGGGCAGATACG.

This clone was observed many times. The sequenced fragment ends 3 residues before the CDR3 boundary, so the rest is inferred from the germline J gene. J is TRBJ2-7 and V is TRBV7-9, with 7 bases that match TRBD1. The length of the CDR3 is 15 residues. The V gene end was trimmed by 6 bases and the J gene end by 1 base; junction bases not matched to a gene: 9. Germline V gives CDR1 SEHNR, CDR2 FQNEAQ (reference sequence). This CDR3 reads CASSSRQGASYEQYF. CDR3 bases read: TGTGCCAGCAGTTCAAGACAGGGCGCATCCTACGAG.

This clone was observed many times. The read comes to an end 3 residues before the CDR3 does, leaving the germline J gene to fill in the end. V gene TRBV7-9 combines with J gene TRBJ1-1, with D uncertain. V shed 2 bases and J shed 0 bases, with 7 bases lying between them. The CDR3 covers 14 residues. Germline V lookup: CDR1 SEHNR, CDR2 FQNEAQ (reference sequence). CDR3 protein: CASSLNNMNTEAFF. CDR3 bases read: TGTGCCAGCAGCTTAAACAATATGAACACTGAA. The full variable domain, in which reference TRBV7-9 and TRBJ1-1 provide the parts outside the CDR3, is DTGVSQNPRHKITKRGQNVTFRCDPISEHNRLYWYRQTLGQGPEFLTYFQNEAQLEKSRLLSDRFSAERPKGSFSTLEIQRTEQGDSAMYLCASSLNNMNTEAFFGQGTRLTVV.

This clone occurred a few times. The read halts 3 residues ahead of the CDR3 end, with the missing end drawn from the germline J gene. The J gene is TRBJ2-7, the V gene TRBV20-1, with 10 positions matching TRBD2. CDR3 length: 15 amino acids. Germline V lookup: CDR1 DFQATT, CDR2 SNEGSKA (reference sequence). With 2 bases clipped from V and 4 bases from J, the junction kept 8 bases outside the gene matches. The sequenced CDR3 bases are TGCAGTGCTAGACCCTATAGCGGGGGGCGTTACGAG. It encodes CSARPYSGGRYE. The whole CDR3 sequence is CSARPYSGGRYEQYF.

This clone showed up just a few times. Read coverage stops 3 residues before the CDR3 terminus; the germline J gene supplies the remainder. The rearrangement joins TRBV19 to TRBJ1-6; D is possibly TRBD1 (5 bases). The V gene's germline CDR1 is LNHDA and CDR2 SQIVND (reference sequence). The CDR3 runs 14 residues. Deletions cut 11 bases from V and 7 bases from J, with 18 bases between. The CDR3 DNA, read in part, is TGTGCCCCAGAGTGGGGCAGTCCAAATTCACCC. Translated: CAPEWGSPNSP. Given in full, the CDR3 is CAPEWGSPNSPLHF. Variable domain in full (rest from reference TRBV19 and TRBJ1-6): DGGITQSPKYLFRKEGQNVTLSCEQNLNHDAMYWYRQDPGQGLRLIYYSQIVNDFQKGDIAEGYSVSREKKESFPLTVTSAQKNPTAFYLCAPEWGSPNSPLHFGNGTRLTVT.

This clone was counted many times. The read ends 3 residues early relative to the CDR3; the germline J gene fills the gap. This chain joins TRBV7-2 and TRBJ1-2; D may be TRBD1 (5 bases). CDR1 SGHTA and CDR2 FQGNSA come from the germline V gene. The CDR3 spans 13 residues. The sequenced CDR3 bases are TGTGCCAGCAGCTTAGACGGGTGGACATCT. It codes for CASSLDGWTS. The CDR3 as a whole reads CASSLDGWTSYTF.

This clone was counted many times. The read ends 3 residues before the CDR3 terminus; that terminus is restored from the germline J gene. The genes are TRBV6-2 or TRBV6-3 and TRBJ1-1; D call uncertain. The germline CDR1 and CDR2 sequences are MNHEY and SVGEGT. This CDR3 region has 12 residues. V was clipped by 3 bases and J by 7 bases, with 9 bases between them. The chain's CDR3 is CASSYWADEAFF. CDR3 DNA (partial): TGTGCCAGCAGTTATTGGGCCGATGAA.